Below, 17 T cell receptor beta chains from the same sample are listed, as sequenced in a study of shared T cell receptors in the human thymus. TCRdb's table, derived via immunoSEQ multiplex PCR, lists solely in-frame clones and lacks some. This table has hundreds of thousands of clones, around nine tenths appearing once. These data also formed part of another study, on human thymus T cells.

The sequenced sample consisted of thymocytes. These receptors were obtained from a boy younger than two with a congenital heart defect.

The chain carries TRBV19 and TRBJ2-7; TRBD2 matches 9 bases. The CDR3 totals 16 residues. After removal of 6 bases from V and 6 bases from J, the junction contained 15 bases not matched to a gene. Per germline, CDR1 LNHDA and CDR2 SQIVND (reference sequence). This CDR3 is CASRSGASSGRREQYF. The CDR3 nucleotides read TGTGCCAGTAGGAGTGGGGCGTCCAGCGGGAGGCGCGAGCAGTACTTC.

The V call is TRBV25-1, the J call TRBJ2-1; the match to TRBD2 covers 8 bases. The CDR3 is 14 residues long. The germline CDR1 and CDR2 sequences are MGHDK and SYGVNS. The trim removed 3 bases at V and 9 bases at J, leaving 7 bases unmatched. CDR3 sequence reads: CASSDPGLGGEQFF. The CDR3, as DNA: TGTGCCAGCAGTGACCCGGGACTAGGGGGTGAGCAGTTCTTC.

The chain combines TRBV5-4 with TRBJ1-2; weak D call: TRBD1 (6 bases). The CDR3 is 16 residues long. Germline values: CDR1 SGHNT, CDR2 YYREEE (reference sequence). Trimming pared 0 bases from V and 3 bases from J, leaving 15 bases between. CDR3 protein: CASSLAGASRDYGYTF. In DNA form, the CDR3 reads TGTGCCAGCAGCTTGGCAGGGGCCTCAAGGGACTATGGCTACACCTTC. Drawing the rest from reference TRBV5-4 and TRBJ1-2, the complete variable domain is ETGVTQSPTHLIKTRGQQVTLRCSSQSGHNTVSWYQQALGQGPQFIFQYYREEENGRGNFPPRFSGLQFPNYSSELNVNALELDDSALYLCASSLAGASRDYGYTFGSGTRLTVV.

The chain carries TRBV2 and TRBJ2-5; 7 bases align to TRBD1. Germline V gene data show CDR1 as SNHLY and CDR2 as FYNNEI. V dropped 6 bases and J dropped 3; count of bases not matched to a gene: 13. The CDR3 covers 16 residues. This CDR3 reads CASSRRWDRRKETQYF. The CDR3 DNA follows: TGTGCCAGCAGCCGCCGTTGGGACAGAAGAAAAGAGACCCAGTACTTC.

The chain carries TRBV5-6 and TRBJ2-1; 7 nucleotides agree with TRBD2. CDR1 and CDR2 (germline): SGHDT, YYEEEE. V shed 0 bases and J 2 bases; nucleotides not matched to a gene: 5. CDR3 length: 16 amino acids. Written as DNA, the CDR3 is TGTGCCAGCAGCTTGGTGCGGGAGACTCCCTACAATGAGCAGTTCTTC. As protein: CASSLVRETPYNEQFF.

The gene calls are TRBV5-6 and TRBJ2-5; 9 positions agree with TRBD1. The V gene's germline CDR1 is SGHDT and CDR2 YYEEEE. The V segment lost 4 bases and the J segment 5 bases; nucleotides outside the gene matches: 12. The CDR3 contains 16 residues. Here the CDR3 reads CASSPLRTGDRETQYF. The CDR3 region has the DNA TGTGCCAGCAGCCCCCTTAGGACAGGGGATAGGGAGACCCAGTACTTC.

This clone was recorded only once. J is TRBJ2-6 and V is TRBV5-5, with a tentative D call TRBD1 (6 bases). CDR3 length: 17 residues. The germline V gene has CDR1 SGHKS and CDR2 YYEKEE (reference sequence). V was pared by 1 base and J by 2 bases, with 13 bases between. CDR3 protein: CASSLISGVAGANVLTF. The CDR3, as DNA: TGTGCCAGCAGCTTGATATCAGGGGTAGCTGGGGCCAACGTCCTGACTTTC.

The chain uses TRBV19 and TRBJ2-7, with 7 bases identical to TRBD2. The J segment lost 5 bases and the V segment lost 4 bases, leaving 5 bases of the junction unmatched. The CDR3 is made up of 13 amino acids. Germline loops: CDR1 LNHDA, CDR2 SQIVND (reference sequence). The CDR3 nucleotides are TGTGCCAGTAGTAGCGGGAGAATGGACGAGCAGTACTTC. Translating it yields CASSSGRMDEQYF.

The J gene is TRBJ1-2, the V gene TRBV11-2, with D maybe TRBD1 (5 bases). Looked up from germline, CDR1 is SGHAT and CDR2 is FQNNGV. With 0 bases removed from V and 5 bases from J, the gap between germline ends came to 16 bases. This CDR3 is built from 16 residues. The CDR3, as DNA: TGTGCCAGCAGCTTAGATTTTCAGGGAACCTTTTATGGCTACACCTTC. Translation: CASSLDFQGTFYGYTF.

As DNA, the CDR3 is TGTGCCATCAGTGAGTCTCGGAGTCGCAACCTCTCTGGAAACACCATATATTTT. It encodes CAISESRSRNLSGNTIYF. The V and J genes are TRBV10-3 and TRBJ1-3, with no clear D. The V gene's germline CDR1 is ENHRY and CDR2 SYGVKD. The CDR3 covers 18 residues. Deletions cut 0 bases from V and 0 bases from J, with 15 bases between.

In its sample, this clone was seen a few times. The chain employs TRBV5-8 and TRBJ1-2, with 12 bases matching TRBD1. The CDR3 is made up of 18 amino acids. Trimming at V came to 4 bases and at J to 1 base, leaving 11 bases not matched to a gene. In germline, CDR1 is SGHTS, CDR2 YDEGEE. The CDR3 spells CASSAGDRGRGFNYGYTF. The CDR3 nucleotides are TGTGCCAGCAGCGCTGGGGACAGGGGGCGCGGTTTTAACTATGGCTACACCTTC.

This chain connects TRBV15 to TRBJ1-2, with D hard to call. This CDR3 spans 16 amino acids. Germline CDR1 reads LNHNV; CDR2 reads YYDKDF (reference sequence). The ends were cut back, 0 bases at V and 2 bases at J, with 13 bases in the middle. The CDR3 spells CATSRESPGRNYGYTF. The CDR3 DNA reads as TGTGCCACCAGCAGAGAGAGCCCCGGGAGGAACTATGGCTACACCTTC.

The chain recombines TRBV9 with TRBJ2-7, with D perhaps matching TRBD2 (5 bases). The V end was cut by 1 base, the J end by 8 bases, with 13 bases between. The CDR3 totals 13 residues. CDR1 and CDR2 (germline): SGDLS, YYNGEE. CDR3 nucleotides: TGTGCCAGCAGCGTATTGCGATCGGGAAAGCAGTACTTC. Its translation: CASSVLRSGKQYF.

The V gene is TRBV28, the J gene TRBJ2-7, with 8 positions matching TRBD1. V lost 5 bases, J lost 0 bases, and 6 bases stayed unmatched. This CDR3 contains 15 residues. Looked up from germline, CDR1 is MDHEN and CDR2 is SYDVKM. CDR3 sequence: CASSIDRGSSYEQYF. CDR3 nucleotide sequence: TGTGCCAGCAGTATCGACAGGGGTAGCTCCTACGAGCAGTACTTC.

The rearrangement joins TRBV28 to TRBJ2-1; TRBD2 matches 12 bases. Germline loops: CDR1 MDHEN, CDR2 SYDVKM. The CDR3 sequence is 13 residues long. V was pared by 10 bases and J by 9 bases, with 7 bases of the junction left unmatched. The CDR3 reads CATLAGGLSEQFF. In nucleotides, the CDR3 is TGTGCCACCCTAGCGGGAGGGCTAAGTGAGCAGTTCTTC.

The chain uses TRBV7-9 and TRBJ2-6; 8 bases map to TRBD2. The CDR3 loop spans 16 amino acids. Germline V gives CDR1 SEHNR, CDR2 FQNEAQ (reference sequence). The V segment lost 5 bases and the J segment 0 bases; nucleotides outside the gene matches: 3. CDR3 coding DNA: TGTGCCAGCAGCCCCGGGGGGGCCTCTGGGGCCAACGTCCTGACTTTC. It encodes CASSPGGASGANVLTF.

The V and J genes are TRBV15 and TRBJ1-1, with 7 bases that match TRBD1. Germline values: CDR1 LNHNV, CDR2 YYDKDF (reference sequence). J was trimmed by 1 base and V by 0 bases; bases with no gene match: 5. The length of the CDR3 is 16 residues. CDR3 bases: TGTGCCACCAGCAGAGACCGACAGGGAGGGAACACTGAAGCTTTCTTT. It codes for CATSRDRQGGNTEAFF.